These 25 T cell receptor beta chains were all obtained from the same sample, sequenced in a study of blood T cell repertoires in COVID-19. The repertoire was sequenced with immunoSEQ multiplex PCR; TCRdb's copy has only in-frame clones and lacks some. This table has under 350,000 clones, 86% appearing once. Sequences were obtained from PBMCs or T cells enriched from blood (not recorded which). The receptors here all came from a young man who had recovered from COVID-19.

The chain recombines TRBV30 with TRBJ1-5; TRBD1 matches at 7 bases. The length of the CDR3 is 13 residues. Germline-derived CDR1 and CDR2 are GTSNPN and SVGIG (reference sequence). V shed 0 bases, J shed 6 bases, and the junction held 2 bases outside the gene matches. CDR3 loop: CAWSVQGSQPQHF. CDR3 DNA sequence: TGTGCCTGGAGTGTACAGGGGAGTCAGCCCCAGCATTTT.

This clone was counted only a few times. This chain joins TRBV11-2 and TRBJ1-1, with D possibly TRBD1 on 5 matching bases. The CDR3 totals 13 residues. Germline V CDR1 and CDR2: SGHAT, FQNNGV. Trimming shortened V by 6 bases and J by 0 bases, and 8 bases separated the two germline ends. The CDR3 coding sequence is TGTGCCAGCAGACTACAGGTGAACACTGAAGCTTTCTTT. Translating it yields CASRLQVNTEAFF.

The chain employs TRBV7-2 and TRBJ2-7, with 12 bases matching TRBD2. V shed 4 bases, J shed 2 bases, and the junction held 6 bases outside the gene matches. Germline-derived CDR1 and CDR2 are SGHTA and FQGNSA. The CDR3 consists of 16 residues. Here the CDR3 DNA reads TGTGCCAGCAGCTGGGGGACTAGCGGGTTAACCTACGAGCAGTACTTC. This encodes CASSWGTSGLTYEQYF. Full variable domain (rest looked up from reference TRBV7-2 and TRBJ2-7): GAGVSQSPSNKVTEKGKDVELRCDPISGHTALYWYRQSLGQGLEFLIYFQGNSAPDKSGLPSDRFSAERTGGSVSTLTIQRTQQEDSAVYLCASSWGTSGLTYEQYFGPGTRLTVT.

This clone was detected only a few times. V and J are TRBV7-2 and TRBJ1-2, with D uncertain. With 4 bases removed from V and 2 bases from J, the gap between germline ends came to 8 bases. The CDR3 has 13 amino acids. CDR1 is SGHTA and CDR2 is FQGNSA in the germline V gene. The DNA for the CDR3 is TGTGCCAGCAGCTATCAGGCCAACTATGGCTACACCTTC. This sequence encodes CASSYQANYGYTF.

This clone has a single count. This chain uses TRBV2 with TRBJ1-2; tentatively, D is TRBD1 (5 bases). Trimming shortened V by 5 bases and J by 4 bases, and 14 bases separated the two germline ends. The CDR3 loop spans 14 amino acids. Germline values: CDR1 SNHLY, CDR2 FYNNEI. CDR3 amino acids: CASSHRQTSYGYTF. The CDR3, as DNA: TGTGCCAGCAGTCATCGACAGACTTCCTATGGCTACACCTTC.

This clone was seen a single time. V is TRBV27 and J is TRBJ2-7; 7 bases match TRBD2. CDR1 is MNHEY, CDR2 SMNVEV, per germline (reference sequence). The CDR3 has 11 residues. V was clipped by 8 bases and J by 6 bases; unmatched bases: 4. The CDR3, as DNA: TGTGCCAGCCGTGGGGGGGGCGAGCAGTACTTC. This encodes CASRGGGEQYF.

This clone came up once. The chain recombines TRBV24-1 with TRBJ2-5; D is possibly TRBD1 (6 bases). CDR3 length equals 15 residues. V lost 4 bases, J lost 5 bases, and 16 bases lay in between. Germline V gives CDR1 KGHDR, CDR2 SFDVKD. The CDR3 here is CATSDSRGRGETQYF. DNA for the CDR3: TGTGCCACCAGTGACTCCAGGGGCCGCGGGGAGACCCAGTACTTC.

The V gene is TRBV4-2, the J gene TRBJ1-5, with a possible D match to TRBD1 (5 bases). CDR3 length equals 17 residues. Germline V CDR1 and CDR2: LGHNA, YNFKEQ. V lost 0 bases, J lost 1 base, and 13 bases lay in between. This chain's CDR3 is CASSQDFTGRSNQPQHF. CDR3 bases: TGTGCCAGCAGCCAAGACTTCACAGGAAGGAGCAATCAGCCCCAGCATTTT.

The chain combines TRBV11-3 with TRBJ2-2, with TRBD1 matching over 8 bases. Per germline, CDR1 SGHNT and CDR2 YENEEA. Trimming at V came to 8 bases and at J to 8 bases, leaving 4 bases not matched to a gene. The CDR3 runs 12 residues. CDR3 sequence reads: CASGQGAGELFF. The DNA for the CDR3 is TGTGCCAGCGGACAGGGTGCGGGGGAGCTGTTTTTT.

The rearrangement joins TRBV27 to TRBJ1-5; 8 positions agree with TRBD1. This CDR3 comprises 15 residues. Trimming at V came to 6 bases and at J to 2 bases, leaving 6 bases not matched to a gene. The germline V gene has CDR1 MNHEY and CDR2 SMNVEV (reference sequence). DNA of the CDR3: TGTGCCAGCAGACCAGGGGGCAACGGCAATCAGCCCCAGCATTTT. The encoded protein is CASRPGGNGNQPQHF.

This sequence joins TRBV18 and TRBJ2-3; TRBD2 aligns across 8 bases. Germline-derived CDR1 and CDR2 are KGHSH and LQKENI. The V gene end was trimmed by 0 bases and the J gene end by 1 base; junction bases not matched to a gene: 6. The CDR3 totals 17 residues. This CDR3 reads CASSPPAGTRGTDTQYF. As DNA, the CDR3 is TGTGCCAGCTCACCACCGGCCGGGACTAGAGGCACAGATACGCAGTATTTT.

The chain carries TRBV19 and TRBJ2-2, with TRBD1 matching 10 bases. This CDR3 contains 14 residues. Germline trimming cut 9 bases from V and 4 bases from J; bases unmatched to any gene: 5. Germline V gene data show CDR1 as LNHDA and CDR2 as SQIVND (reference sequence). In DNA form, the CDR3 reads TGTGCCAGCCGGGACAGGGGAAGCACCGGGGAGCTGTTTTTT. This encodes CASRDRGSTGELFF.

This sequence joins TRBV7-8 and TRBJ1-6; no clear D gene. Trimming pared 7 bases from V and 7 bases from J, leaving 17 bases between. In germline, CDR1 is SGHVS, CDR2 FQNEAQ. This CDR3 region has 15 residues. The CDR3 sequence: CASTLASGGNSPLHF. The CDR3 bases are TGTGCCAGCACCCTAGCTTCGGGTGGAAATTCACCCCTCCACTTT. The entire variable domain, with the rest obtained from reference TRBV7-8 and TRBJ1-6, is as follows: GAGVSQSPRYKVAKRGQDVALRCDPISGHVSLFWYQQALGQGPEFLTYFQNEAQLDKSGLPSDRFFAERPEGSVSTLKIQRTQQEDSAVYLCASTLASGGNSPLHFGNGTRLTVT.

This clone has only a few counts. The chain links TRBV11-2 to TRBJ2-5; D perhaps matches TRBD2 (6 bases). Trimming removed 3 bases at V and 4 bases at J, with 9 bases between. Germline loops: CDR1 SGHAT, CDR2 FQNNGV. This CDR3 region has 13 residues. Written as DNA, the CDR3 is TGTGCCAGCAGCTTTGGTAGCGGAGAGACCCAGTACTTC. Its protein product is CASSFGSGETQYF.

The rearrangement joins TRBV11-2 to TRBJ2-1, with TRBD2 matching over 9 bases. Trimming cost V 4 bases and J 3 bases; bases outside gene matches: 7. This CDR3 is 16 amino acids long. Per the germline V gene, CDR1 is SGHAT and CDR2 is FQNNGV. CDR3 bases: TGTGCCAGCAGCTACCGACTAGCGGATGTCTACAATGAGCAGTTCTTC. Protein: CASSYRLADVYNEQFF.

This clone was seen a handful of times. V gene TRBV6-1 combines with J gene TRBJ1-5; 7 nucleotides match TRBD1. The CDR3 consists of 16 residues. Germline trimming cut 0 bases from V and 6 bases from J; bases unmatched to any gene: 8. Per the germline V gene, CDR1 is MNHNS and CDR2 is SASEGT. CDR3 DNA sequence: TGTGCCAGCAGTGAAGCGCGTAAGACAGGGTCTCAGCCCCAGCATTTT. This sequence encodes CASSEARKTGSQPQHF.

This sequence joins TRBV12-3 or TRBV12-4 and TRBJ1-1, with 8 positions matching TRBD1. V trimming: 5 bases; J trimming: 2 bases; junction bases outside the gene matches: 1. The CDR3 is 13 residues long. CDR3 bases: TGTGCCAGCAGTGACAGGGGAAACACTGAAGCTTTCTTT. Translating gives CASSDRGNTEAFF.

The gene calls are TRBV5-1 and TRBJ1-2, with D possibly being TRBD1 (6 bases). Germline loops: CDR1 SGHRS, CDR2 YFSETQ. V lost 4 bases, J lost 4 bases, and 14 bases lay in between. The CDR3 loop spans 14 amino acids. The CDR3 DNA sequence: TGCGCCAGCAGCCCCGGGGGGGCCGTCTATGGCTACACCTTC. The encoded protein is CASSPGGAVYGYTF. Looking up the rest from reference TRBV5-1 and TRBJ1-2 gives the full variable domain: KAGVTQTPRYLIKTRGQQVTLSCSPISGHRSVSWYQQTPGQGLQFLFEYFSETQRNKGNFPGRFSGRQFSNSRSEMNVSTLELGDSALYLCASSPGGAVYGYTFGSGTRLTVV.

The chain links TRBV5-5 to TRBJ2-2, with 7 bases that match TRBD1. J was trimmed by 5 bases and V by 4 bases; bases with no gene match: 8. The germline gives CDR1 SGHKS, CDR2 YYEKEE (reference sequence). CDR3 length: 15 residues. The CDR3 DNA is TGTGCCAGCAGCCGGGACGGACAGGCAACCGGGGAGCTGTTTTTT. It specifies CASSRDGQATGELFF.

This rearrangement joins TRBV3-1 (or the pseudogene TRBV3-2) to TRBJ2-5; no definite D call. The germline V gene has CDR1 LGHDT and CDR2 YNNKEL (reference sequence). With 3 bases removed from V and 3 bases from J, the gap between germline ends came to 8 bases. The CDR3 contains 13 residues. The CDR3 region is CASSHYGKETQYF. In DNA, the CDR3 is TGTGCCAGCAGCCATTATGGCAAAGAGACCCAGTACTTC.

The V and J genes are TRBV7-2 and TRBJ2-1; 9 bases agree with TRBD2. The CDR3 runs 17 residues. With 6 bases clipped from V and 0 bases from J, the junction kept 9 bases outside the gene matches. Looked up from germline, CDR1 is SGHTA and CDR2 is FQGNSA. DNA of the CDR3: TGTGCCAGCAGTCAGACTAGCGGTATGGCCTCCTACAATGAGCAGTTCTTC. Protein sequence: CASSQTSGMASYNEQFF.

V gene TRBV29-1 combines with J gene TRBJ2-1, with TRBD2 matching 13 bases. With 8 bases clipped from V and 2 bases from J, the junction kept 15 bases outside the gene matches. The germline gives CDR1 SQVTM, CDR2 ANQGSEA. The CDR3 is 18 residues long. The CDR3 nucleotides are TGCAGCATCCGGAAGAAAACTAGCGGGAGGGCCCCCTACAATGAGCAGTTCTTC. The encoded protein is CSIRKKTSGRAPYNEQFF.

This chain links TRBV6-5 with TRBJ1-1; D is ambiguous. Trimming removed 6 bases from V and 1 base from J, with 12 bases in between. The CDR3 length is 14 residues. Germline V gene lookup returns CDR1 MNHEY and CDR2 SVGAGI. The CDR3 DNA follows: TGTGCCAGCAGGGACTACTACGAGAACACTGAAGCTTTCTTT. Translated, it gives CASRDYYENTEAFF.

CDR3 protein: CASRSGTGVGETQYF. CDR3 bases: TGTGCCAGCAGATCCGGGACAGGGGTTGGGGAGACCCAGTACTTC. V and J are TRBV6-5 and TRBJ2-5; 10 bases agree with TRBD1. From germline, CDR1 is MNHEY and CDR2 SVGAGI. This CDR3 is built from 15 residues. The V and J ends lost 6 bases and 5 bases, in that order; junction bases with no gene match: 9.

The chain uses TRBV7-2 and TRBJ1-2; TRBD1 agrees at 11 bases. V lost 3 bases, J lost 4 bases, and 4 bases stayed unmatched. CDR1 and CDR2 (germline): SGHTA, FQGNSA. The CDR3 contains 15 residues. This CDR3 is CASSLGQGVTYGYTF. Written as DNA, the CDR3 is TGTGCCAGCAGCTTGGGACAGGGGGTTACCTATGGCTACACCTTC.